The 3 T cell receptor beta chains below were found in one sample sequenced in a study of cytomegalovirus exposure and HLA in healthy donors. The study ran its PCR with 60 Vbeta and 13 Jbeta primers. TCRdb keeps only in-frame clones here, not all; method: immunoSEQ multiplex PCR. The sample has 150,000 or so clones; over 60% are singletons. Sequenced input: PBMCs. All receptors come from a woman aged 18-30 years in good health and CMV-seronegative.

This clone showed up many times. The chain employs TRBV6-5 and TRBJ2-2; TRBD2 might be the D (5 bases). Trimming stripped 5 bases from V and 5 bases from J, with 12 bases between. This CDR3 has 14 residues. The germline gives CDR1 MNHEY, CDR2 SVGAGI. The CDR3 sequence is CASSPKLETGELFF. CDR3 nucleotides: TGTGCCAGCAGTCCTAAACTAGAGACCGGGGAGCTGTTTTTT.

V is TRBV5-6 and J is TRBJ1-2; TRBD1 is a possible D gene (6 bases). The CDR3 has 15 residues. The germline V gene encodes CDR1 SGHDT and CDR2 YYEEEE. V was cut by 0 bases and J by 5 bases, with 14 bases left in between. For the CDR3, the DNA is TGTGCCAGCAGCTTGGTGGGGGCGCGGAGTTATGGCTACACCTTC. Translation: CASSLVGARSYGYTF. Filled out from reference TRBV5-6 and TRBJ1-2, the complete variable domain reads DAGVTQSPTHLIKTRGQQVTLRCSPKSGHDTVSWYQQALGQGPQFIFQYYEEEERQRGNFPDRFSGHQFPNYSSELNVNALLLGDSALYLCASSLVGARSYGYTFGSGTRLTVV.

This clone was detected only a few times. CDR3 in amino acids: CASSLLAGGLGGETQYF. The CDR3 DNA follows: TGTGCCAGTAGTTTACTAGCGGGAGGGCTAGGGGGAGAGACCCAGTACTTC. V usage is TRBV19 and J usage is TRBJ2-5, with 13 bases lining up with TRBD2. The CDR3 sequence is 17 residues long. The germline V gene has CDR1 LNHDA and CDR2 SQIVND (reference sequence). The V segment lost 5 bases and the J segment 4 bases; nucleotides outside the gene matches: 10.